This T cell receptor beta chain comes out of a study of patients and donors after allogeneic stem cell transplantation. This clonotype was detected only a few times. The CDR3 consists of 15 residues. V gave up 6 bases and J gave up 0 bases; unmatched junction bases: 5. Germline V lookup: CDR1 SNHLY, CDR2 FYNNEI. TCRdb reanalysed the RT-PCR reads using MiXCR and keeps one entry per CDR3 protein. This table holds 160,000 or so distinct CDR3 sequences, 24% found once. Material for sequencing was blood, either unsorted or a sorted T cell fraction (not recorded which). The chain uses TRBV2 and TRBJ1-5, with 7 bases aligning to TRBD1. This sequence was found in a human donor who was either an allogeneic HSCT recipient or a stem cell or donor lymphocyte infusion donor (not recorded which). It is not recorded whose cells these are; they may come from a transplant donor. The CDR3 DNA is TGTGCCAGCAGCGGACAGGCCAATAGCAATCAGCCCCAGCATTTT. As protein: CASSGQANSNQPQHF.